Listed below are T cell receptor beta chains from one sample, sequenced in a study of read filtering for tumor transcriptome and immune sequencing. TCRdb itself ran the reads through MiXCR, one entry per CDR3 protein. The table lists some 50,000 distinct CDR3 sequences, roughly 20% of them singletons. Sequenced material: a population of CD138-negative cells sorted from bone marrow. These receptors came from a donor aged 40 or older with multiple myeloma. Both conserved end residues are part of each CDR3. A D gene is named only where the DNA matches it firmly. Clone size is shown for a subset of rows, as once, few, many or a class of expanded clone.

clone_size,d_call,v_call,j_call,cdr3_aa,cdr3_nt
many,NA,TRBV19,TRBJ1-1,CASSISTGANTEAFF,TGTGCCAGTAGTATCTCGACAGGCGCGAACACTGAAGCTTTCTTT
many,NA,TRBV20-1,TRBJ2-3,CSASGEWTPSTDTQYF,TGCAGTGCTAGTGGAGAGTGGACTCCAAGCACAGATACGCAGTATTTT
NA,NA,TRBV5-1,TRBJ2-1,CASSFGSVYSEQFF,TGCGCCAGCAGCTTTGGTAGCGTCTACAGTGAGCAGTTCTTC
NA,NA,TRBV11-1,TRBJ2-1,CASSLAFAIVNNEQFF,TGTGCCAGCAGCTTAGCGTTCGCGATCGTCAACAATGAGCAGTTCTTC
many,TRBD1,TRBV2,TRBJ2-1,CASSPRTGDSSYNEQFF,TGTGCCAGCAGTCCTAGGACAGGAGATAGCTCCTACAATGAGCAGTTCTTC
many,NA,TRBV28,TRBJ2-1,CASYGEYNEQFF,TGTGCCAGCTACGGGGAATACAATGAGCAGTTCTTC
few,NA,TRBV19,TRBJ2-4,CASTHTSRNIQYF,TGTGCCAGTACCCATACATCGAGAAACATTCAGTACTTC
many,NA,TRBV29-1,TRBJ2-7,CSAELRTESSYEQYF,TGCAGCGCAGAATTACGGACGGAGAGCTCCTACGAGCAGTACTTC
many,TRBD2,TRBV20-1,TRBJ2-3,CSASLAVSTDTQYF,TGCAGTGCTAGCCTAGCGGTTAGCACAGATACGCAGTATTTT
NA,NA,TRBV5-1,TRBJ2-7,CASSQGVSSYEQYF,TGCGCCAGCAGCCAAGGGGTGAGCTCCTACGAGCAGTACTTC
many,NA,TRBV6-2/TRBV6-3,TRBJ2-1,CASSRRGPQYNEQFF,TGTGCCAGCAGTAGACGTGGGCCCCAATACAATGAGCAGTTCTTC
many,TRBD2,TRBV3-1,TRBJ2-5,CASSQKISGSGVPGTQYF,TGTGCCAGCAGCCAAAAGATATCGGGGAGCGGGGTACCAGGGACCCAGTACTTC
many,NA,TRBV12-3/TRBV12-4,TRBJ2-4,CASSSGAKNIQYF,TGTGCCAGCAGTTCTGGAGCCAAAAACATTCAGTACTTC
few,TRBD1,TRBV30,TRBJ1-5,CAWTGGSNQPQHF,TGTGCCTGGACAGGGGGGAGCAATCAGCCCCAGCATTTT
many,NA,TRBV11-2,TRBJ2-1,CASSPPGRPNEQFF,TGTGCCAGCAGCCCTCCGGGTAGACCCAATGAGCAGTTCTTC
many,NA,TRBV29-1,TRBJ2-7,CSVAGQPSYEQYF,TGCAGCGTAGCGGGACAGCCTTCGTACGAGCAGTACTTC
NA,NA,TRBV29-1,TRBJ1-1,CSVARPGGARNTEAFF,TGCAGCGTCGCCCGACCCGGGGGCGCCCGGAACACTGAAGCTTTCTTT
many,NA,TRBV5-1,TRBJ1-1,CASSLDPAFNTEAFF,TGCGCCAGCAGCTTGGATCCAGCCTTTAACACTGAAGCTTTCTTT
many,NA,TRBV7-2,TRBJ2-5,CASSRFGETQYF,TGTGCCAGCAGCCGCTTTGGAGAGACCCAGTACTTC
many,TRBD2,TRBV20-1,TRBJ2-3,CSARTGLVGDTQYF,TGCAGTGCTAGAACGGGACTAGTTGGGGATACGCAGTATTTT
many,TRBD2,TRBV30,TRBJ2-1,CAWTTGTTYNEQFF,TGTGCCTGGACCACCGGGACTACCTACAATGAGCAGTTCTTC
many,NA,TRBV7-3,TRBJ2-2,CASSPGVGVSTGELFF,TGTGCCAGCAGCCCCGGGGTGGGGGTCTCCACCGGGGAGCTGTTTTTT
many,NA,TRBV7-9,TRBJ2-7,CASSPDEAWYEQYF,TGTGCCAGCAGCCCGGACGAGGCCTGGTACGAGCAGTACTTC
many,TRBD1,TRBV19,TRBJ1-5,CASFPTGAGQPQHF,TGTGCCAGTTTCCCGACAGGGGCAGGACAGCCCCAGCATTTT
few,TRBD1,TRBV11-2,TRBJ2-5,CASRKPGQGWETQYF,TGTGCCAGCAGAAAACCGGGACAGGGTTGGGAGACCCAGTACTTC
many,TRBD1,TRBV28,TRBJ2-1,CASSLGGDRGNEQFF,TGTGCCAGCAGTTTGGGGGGGGACAGGGGTAATGAGCAGTTCTTC
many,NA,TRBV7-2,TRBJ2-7,CASSLADGFSYEQYF,TGTGCCAGCAGCTTAGCCGACGGTTTCTCCTACGAGCAGTACTTC
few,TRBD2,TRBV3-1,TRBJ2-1,CASRGLANSYNEQFF,TGTGCCAGCAGGGGACTAGCGAACTCCTACAATGAGCAGTTCTTC